This T cell receptor beta chain emerged from a study of cytomegalovirus exposure and HLA in healthy donors. This CDR3 is built from 15 residues. V gave up 0 bases and J gave up 4 bases; unmatched junction bases: 5. Germline V gene lookup returns CDR1 SGHAT and CDR2 FQNNGV. 60 Vbeta and 13 Jbeta primers were used in PCR. Using immunoSEQ multiplex PCR, the repertoire was profiled, and TCRdb retains in-frame clones only, with some absent. In the table there are under 200,000 clones, approximately 80% of which are singletons. The receptor was derived from a man aged 45-60 years in good health and CMV-seropositive. What was sequenced was PBMCs. The genes are TRBV11-2 and TRBJ1-2; TRBD1 matches at 7 bases. The CDR3 coding sequence is TGTGCCAGCAGCTTAGATCCGACAGGGACCTATGGCTACACCTTC. The encoded protein is CASSLDPTGTYGYTF. The whole variable domain, remainder taken from reference TRBV11-2 and TRBJ1-2, is EAGVAQSPRYKIIEKRQSVAFWCNPISGHATLYWYQQILGQGPKLLIQFQNNGVVDDSQLPKDRFSAERLKGVDSTLKIQPAKLEDSAVYLCASSLDPTGTYGYTFGSGTRLTVV.